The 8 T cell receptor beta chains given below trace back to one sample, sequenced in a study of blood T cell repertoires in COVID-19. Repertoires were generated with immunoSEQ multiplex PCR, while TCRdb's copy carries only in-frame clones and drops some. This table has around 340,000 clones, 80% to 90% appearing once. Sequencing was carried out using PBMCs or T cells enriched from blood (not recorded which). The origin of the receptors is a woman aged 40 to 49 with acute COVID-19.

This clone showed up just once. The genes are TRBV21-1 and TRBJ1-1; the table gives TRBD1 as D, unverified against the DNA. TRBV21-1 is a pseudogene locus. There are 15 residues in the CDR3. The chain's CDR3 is CASSKSRGSYTEAFF. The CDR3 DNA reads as TGTGCCAGCAGCAAGTCCAGGGGTTCCTACACTGAAGCTTTCTTT.

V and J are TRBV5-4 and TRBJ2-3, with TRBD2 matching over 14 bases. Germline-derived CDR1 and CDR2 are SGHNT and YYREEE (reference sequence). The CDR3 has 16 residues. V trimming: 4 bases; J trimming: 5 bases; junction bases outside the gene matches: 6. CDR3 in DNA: TGTGCCAGCAGCCTGACTAGCGGGAGGGTAGGAGATACGCAGTATTTT. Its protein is CASSLTSGRVGDTQYF. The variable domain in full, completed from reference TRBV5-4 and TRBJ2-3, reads ETGVTQSPTHLIKTRGQQVTLRCSSQSGHNTVSWYQQALGQGPQFIFQYYREEENGRGNFPPRFSGLQFPNYSSELNVNALELDDSALYLCASSLTSGRVGDTQYFGPGTRLTVL.

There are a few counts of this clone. CDR3 amino acids: CASSDGQTLTGELFF. The CDR3 DNA is TGTGCCAGCAGTGATGGGCAGACCTTAACCGGGGAGCTGTTTTTT. The chain uses TRBV25-1 and TRBJ2-2; D remains ambiguous. V was clipped by 3 bases and J by 5 bases, with 13 bases between them. The V gene's germline CDR1 is MGHDK and CDR2 SYGVNS. The CDR3 covers 15 residues.

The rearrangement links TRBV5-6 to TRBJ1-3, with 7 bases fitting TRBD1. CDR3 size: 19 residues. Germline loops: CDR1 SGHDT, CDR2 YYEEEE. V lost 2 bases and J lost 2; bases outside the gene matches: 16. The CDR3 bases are TGTGCCAGCAGCTTCGGGCCCACAGGGGTCCGACGGGCTGGAAACACCATATATTTT. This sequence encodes CASSFGPTGVRRAGNTIYF.

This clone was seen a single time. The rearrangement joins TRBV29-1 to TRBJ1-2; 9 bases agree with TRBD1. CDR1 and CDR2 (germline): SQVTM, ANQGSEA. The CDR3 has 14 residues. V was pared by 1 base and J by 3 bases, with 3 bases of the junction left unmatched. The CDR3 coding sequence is TGCAGCGTTGAAGGGACAGGGGAGGACTATGGCTACACCTTC. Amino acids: CSVEGTGEDYGYTF.

The CDR3 bases are TGCAGCGTTGCAGGGGGGTTGAACACTGAAGCTTTCTTT. Protein sequence: CSVAGGLNTEAFF. J is TRBJ1-1 and V is TRBV29-1, with 7 positions matching TRBD1. This CDR3 is 13 amino acids long. The V gene's germline CDR1 is SQVTM and CDR2 ANQGSEA. V shed 4 bases, J shed 0 bases, and the junction held 2 bases outside the gene matches. The full variable domain, its missing parts supplied by reference TRBV29-1 and TRBJ1-1, is SAVISQKPSRDICQRGTSLTIQCQVDSQVTMMFWYRQQPGQSLTLIATANQGSEATYESGFVIDKFPISRPNLTFSTLTVSNMSPEDSSIYLCSVAGGLNTEAFFGQGTRLTVV.

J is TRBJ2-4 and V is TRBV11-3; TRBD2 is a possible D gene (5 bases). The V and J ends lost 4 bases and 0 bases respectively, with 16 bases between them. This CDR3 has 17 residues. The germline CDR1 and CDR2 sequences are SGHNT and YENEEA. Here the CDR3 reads CASSSHGERIAKNIQYF. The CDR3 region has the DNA TGTGCCAGCAGCTCCCATGGCGAGCGGATAGCCAAAAACATTCAGTACTTC.

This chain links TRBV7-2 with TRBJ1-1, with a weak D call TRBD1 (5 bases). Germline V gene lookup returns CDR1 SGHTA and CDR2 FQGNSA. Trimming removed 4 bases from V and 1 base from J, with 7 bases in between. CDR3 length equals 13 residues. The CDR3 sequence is CASSYDRNTEAFF. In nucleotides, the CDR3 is TGTGCCAGCAGCTACGACAGGAACACTGAAGCTTTCTTT.